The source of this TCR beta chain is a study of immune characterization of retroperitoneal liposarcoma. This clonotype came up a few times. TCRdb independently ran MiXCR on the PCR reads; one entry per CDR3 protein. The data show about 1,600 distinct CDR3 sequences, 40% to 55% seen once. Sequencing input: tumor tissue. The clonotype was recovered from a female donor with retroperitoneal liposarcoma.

As DNA, the CDR3 is TGTGCCAGCAGCCGGGGACAGGGGGGACTCTCCTACGAGCAGTTCTTC. Translating gives CASSRGQGGLSYEQFF. V and J are TRBV7-2 and TRBJ2-1; 11 bases map to TRBD1. With V trimmed by 5 bases and J by 10 bases, 13 bases remained unmatched. Germline CDR1 is SGHTA and CDR2 is FQGNSA. The CDR3 covers 16 residues.